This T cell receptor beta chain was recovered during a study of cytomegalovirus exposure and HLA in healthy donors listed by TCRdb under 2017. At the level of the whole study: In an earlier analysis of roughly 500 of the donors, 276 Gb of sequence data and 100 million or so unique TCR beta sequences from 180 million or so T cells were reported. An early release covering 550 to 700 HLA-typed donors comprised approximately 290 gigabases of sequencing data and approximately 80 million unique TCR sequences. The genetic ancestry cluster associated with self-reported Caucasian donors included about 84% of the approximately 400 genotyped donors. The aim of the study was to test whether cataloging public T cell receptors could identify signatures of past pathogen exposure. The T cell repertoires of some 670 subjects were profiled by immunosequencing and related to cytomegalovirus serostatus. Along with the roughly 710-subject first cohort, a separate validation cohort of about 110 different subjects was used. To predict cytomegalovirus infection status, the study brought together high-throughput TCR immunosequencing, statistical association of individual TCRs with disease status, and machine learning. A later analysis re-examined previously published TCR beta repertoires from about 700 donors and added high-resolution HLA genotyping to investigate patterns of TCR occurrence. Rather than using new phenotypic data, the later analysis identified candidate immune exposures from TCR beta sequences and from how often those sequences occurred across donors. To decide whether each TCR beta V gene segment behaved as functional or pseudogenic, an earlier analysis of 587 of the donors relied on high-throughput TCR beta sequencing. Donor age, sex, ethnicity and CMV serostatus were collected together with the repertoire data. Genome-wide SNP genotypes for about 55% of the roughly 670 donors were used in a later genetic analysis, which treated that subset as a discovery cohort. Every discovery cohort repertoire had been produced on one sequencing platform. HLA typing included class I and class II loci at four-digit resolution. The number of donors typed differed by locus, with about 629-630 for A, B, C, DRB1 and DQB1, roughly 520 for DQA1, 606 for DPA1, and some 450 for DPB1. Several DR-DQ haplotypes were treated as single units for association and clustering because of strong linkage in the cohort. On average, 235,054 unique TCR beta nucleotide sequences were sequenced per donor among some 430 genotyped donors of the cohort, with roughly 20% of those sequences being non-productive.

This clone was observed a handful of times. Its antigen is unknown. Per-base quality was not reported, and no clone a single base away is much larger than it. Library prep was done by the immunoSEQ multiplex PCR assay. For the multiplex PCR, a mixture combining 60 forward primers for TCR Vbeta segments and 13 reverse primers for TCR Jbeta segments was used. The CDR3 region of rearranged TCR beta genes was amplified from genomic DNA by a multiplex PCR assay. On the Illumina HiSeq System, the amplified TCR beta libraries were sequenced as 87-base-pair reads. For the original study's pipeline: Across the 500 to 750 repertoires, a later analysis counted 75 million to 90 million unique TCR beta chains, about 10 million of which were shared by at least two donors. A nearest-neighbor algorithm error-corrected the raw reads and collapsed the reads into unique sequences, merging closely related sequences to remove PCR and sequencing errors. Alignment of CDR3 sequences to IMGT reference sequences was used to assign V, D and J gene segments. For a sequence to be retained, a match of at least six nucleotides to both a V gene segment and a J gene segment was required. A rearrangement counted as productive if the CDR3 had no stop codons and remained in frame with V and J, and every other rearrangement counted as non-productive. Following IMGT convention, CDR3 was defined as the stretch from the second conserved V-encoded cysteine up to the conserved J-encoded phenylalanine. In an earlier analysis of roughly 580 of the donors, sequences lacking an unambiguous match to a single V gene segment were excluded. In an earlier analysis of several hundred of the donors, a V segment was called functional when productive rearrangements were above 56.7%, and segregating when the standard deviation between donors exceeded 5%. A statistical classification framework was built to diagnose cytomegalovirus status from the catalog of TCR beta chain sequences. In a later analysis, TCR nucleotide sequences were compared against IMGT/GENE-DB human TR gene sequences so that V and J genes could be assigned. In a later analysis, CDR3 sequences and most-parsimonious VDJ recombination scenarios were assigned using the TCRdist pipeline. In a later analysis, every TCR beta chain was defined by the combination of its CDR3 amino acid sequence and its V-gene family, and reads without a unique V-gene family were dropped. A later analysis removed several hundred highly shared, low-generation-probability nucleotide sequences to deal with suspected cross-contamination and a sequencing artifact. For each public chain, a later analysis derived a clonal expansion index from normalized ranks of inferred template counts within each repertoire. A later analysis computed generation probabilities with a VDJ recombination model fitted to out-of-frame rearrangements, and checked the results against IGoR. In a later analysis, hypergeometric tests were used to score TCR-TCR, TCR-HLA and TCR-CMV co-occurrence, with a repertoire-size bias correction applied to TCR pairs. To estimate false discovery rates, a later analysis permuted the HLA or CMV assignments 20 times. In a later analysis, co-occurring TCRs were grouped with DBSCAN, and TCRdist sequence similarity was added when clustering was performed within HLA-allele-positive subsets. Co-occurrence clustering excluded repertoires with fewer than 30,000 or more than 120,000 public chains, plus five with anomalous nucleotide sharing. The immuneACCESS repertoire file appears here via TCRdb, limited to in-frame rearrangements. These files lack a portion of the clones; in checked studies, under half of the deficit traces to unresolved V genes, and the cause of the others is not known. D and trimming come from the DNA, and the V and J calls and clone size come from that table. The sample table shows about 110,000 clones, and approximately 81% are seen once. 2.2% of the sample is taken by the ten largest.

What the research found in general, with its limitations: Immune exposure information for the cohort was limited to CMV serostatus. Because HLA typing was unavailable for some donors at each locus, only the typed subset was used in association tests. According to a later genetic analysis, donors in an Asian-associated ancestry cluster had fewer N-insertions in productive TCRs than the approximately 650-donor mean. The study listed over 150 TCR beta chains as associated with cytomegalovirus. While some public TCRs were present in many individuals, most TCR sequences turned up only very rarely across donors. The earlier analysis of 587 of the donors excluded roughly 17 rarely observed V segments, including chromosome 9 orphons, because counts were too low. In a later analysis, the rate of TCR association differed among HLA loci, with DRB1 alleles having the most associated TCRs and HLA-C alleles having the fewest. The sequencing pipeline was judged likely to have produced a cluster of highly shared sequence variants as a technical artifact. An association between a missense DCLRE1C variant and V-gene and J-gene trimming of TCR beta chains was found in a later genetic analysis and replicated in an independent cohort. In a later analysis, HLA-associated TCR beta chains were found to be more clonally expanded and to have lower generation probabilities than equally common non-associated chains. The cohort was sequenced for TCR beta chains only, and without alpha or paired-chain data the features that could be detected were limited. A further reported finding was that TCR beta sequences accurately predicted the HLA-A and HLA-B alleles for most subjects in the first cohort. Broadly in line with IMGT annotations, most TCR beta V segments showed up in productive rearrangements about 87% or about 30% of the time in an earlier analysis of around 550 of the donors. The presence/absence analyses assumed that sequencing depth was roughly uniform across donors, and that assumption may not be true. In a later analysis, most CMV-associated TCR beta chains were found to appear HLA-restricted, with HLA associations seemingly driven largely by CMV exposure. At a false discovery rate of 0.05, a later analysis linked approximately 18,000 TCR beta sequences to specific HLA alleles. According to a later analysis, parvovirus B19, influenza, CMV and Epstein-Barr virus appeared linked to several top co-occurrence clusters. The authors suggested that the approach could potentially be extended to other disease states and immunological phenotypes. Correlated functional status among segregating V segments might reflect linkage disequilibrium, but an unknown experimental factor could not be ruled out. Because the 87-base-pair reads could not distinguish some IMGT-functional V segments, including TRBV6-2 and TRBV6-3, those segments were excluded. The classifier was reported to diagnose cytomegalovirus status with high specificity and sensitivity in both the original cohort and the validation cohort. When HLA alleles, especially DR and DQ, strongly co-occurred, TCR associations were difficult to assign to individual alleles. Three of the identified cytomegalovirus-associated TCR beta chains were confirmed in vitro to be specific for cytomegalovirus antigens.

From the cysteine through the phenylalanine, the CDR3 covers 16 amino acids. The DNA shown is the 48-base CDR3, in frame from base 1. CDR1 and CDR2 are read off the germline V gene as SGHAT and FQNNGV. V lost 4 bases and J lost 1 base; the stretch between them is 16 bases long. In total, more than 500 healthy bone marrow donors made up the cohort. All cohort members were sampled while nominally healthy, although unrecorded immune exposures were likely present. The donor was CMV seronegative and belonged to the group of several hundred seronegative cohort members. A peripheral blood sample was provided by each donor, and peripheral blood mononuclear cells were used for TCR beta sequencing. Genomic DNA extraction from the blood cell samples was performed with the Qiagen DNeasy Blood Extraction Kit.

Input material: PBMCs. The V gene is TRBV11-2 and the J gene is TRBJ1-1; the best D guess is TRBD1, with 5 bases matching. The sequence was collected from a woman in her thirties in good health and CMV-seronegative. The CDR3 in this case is CASSSGHGTGNTEAFF. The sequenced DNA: TGTGCCAGCAGCTCCGGACACGGCACGGGGAACACTGAAGCTTTCTTT. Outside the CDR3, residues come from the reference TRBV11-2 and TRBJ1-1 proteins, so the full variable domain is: EAGVAQSPRYKIIEKRQSVAFWCNPISGHATLYWYQQILGQGPKLLIQFQNNGVVDDSQLPKDRFSAERLKGVDSTLKIQPAKLEDSAVYLCASSSGHGTGNTEAFFGQGTRLTVV.